A selection of T cell receptor beta chains follows, all from one sample in a study of cytomegalovirus exposure and HLA in healthy donors. The repertoire was sequenced with immunoSEQ multiplex PCR; TCRdb's copy has only in-frame clones and lacks some. The sample holds 150,000 to 200,000 clones, about 77% seen once. The sample consisted of PBMCs. Every receptor here comes from a man aged 18-30 years in good health and CMV-seropositive. CDR3s include the opening cysteine and the closing phenylalanine or tryptophan. The order of the fields is J gene, V gene, CDR3 protein.

TRBJ2-2,TRBV6-5,CASSRKGQNTGELFF
TRBJ2-1,TRBV27,CASSLAGQGSNEQFF
TRBJ1-2,TRBV4-2,CASSQDRFKGTGNSGGYTF
TRBJ2-7,TRBV19,CASSMTGSSSYEQYF
TRBJ1-1,TRBV7-8,CASSTLGKTDRATFF
TRBJ1-2,TRBV19,CASSGRDSHDYGYTF
TRBJ1-4,TRBV15,CATSRSLLTGPNEKLFF
TRBJ2-7,TRBV28,CASRAGGLIHEQYF
TRBJ1-5,TRBV6-1,CASHQVVRQPQHF
TRBJ1-1,TRBV11-2,CASSLDPRQENVFF
TRBJ1-2,TRBV2,CATLTGTGGYTF
TRBJ2-7,TRBV7-6,CASSLERLATTYEQYF
TRBJ2-3,TRBV9,CASSVRGPTDTQYF
TRBJ1-5,TRBV11-2,CASSLGQIDIDSNQPQHF
TRBJ2-1,TRBV6-1,CASSEARVYNEQFF
TRBJ1-5,TRBV6-4,CASSPEGGAGQPQHF
TRBJ1-2,TRBV6-1,CASSEGLYYGYTF
TRBJ2-5,TRBV7-6,CASSYDREQETQYF
TRBJ1-4,TRBV5-1,CASSHTGGPATNEKLFF
TRBJ2-5,TRBV7-6,CASSLRSWGGQETQYF
TRBJ1-5,TRBV6-5,CASSSDRDSNQPQHF
TRBJ2-5,TRBV29-1,CSVRGTSISETQYF
TRBJ2-1,TRBV10-1,CASSGRNGAGSYSYNEQFF
TRBJ2-1,TRBV25-1,CASSDWPGTYNEQFF
TRBJ1-4,TRBV15,CATSISVWEKLFF
TRBJ2-4,TRBV13,CASSLGYQVAKNIQYF
TRBJ2-3,TRBV6-6,CASSYPQRNTDTQYF
TRBJ2-3,TRBV5-6,CASSGGTSGRTQYF
TRBJ1-2,TRBV5-1,CASSDRQVGYGYTF
TRBJ1-4,TRBV4-2,CASSRNHDRGAEEKLFF
TRBJ1-2,TRBV25-1,CASSGGYGYIF
TRBJ1-5,TRBV27,CASSLTSVGGPRKPQHF
TRBJ2-2,TRBV29-1,CSVNHRGTGELFF
TRBJ1-5,TRBV28,CASSFAPTGYSNQPQHF
TRBJ1-5,TRBV5-6,CASSSGPRGGQPQHF
TRBJ2-3,TRBV6-6,CASSYPPTDTQYF
TRBJ2-7,TRBV10-1,CASSEPGAPSYEQYF
TRBJ2-2,TRBV7-3,CASSLTQDTGELFF
TRBJ2-3,TRBV29-1,CSVEGVATGITDTQYF
TRBJ2-4,TRBV13,CASSPQGVSGKNIQYF
TRBJ2-7,TRBV7-2,CASSLPFDRGSAYEQYF
TRBJ2-7,TRBV20-1,CSALSAYEQYF
TRBJ1-1,TRBV18,CASSRQGGTEAFF
TRBJ1-4,TRBV9,CASSVDRGLREKLFF
TRBJ2-7,TRBV9,CASSPRGLAGGPTLVEQYF
TRBJ1-3,TRBV5-1,CASSLTGTGSGNTIYF
TRBJ1-5,TRBV27,CASRSGNQPQHF
TRBJ1-1,TRBV5-1,CASSLGQTTMNTEAFF
TRBJ2-2,TRBV14,CASSQEYGAAGELFF
TRBJ2-2,TRBV4-1,CASSQNGPGLANTGELFF
TRBJ1-1,TRBV6-5,CASSAAYRGATEAFF
TRBJ1-2,TRBV27,CASSPTGSLYGYTF
TRBJ2-7,TRBV6-6,CASSHGESYEQYF
TRBJ1-1,TRBV4-1,CASSPSPDTPEAFF
TRBJ1-2,TRBV28,CASMAHQETYGYTF
TRBJ1-1,TRBV18,CASSPGWELDTEAFF
TRBJ1-5,TRBV6-1,CASRTGASNQPQHF